The 29 T cell receptor beta chains listed next were all sequenced from one sample in a study of cytomegalovirus exposure and HLA in healthy donors. Vbeta (60) and Jbeta (13) primers were used in the PCR. Some clones are missing from TCRdb's copy, which holds only in-frame ones; the method was immunoSEQ multiplex PCR. The table lists about 130,000 clones, around four fifths of them singletons. Sample: PBMCs. All receptors derive from a woman aged 40 to 50 in good health and CMV-seronegative.

The chain is built from TRBV10-1 and TRBJ2-1; 8 positions match TRBD1. The length of the CDR3 is 14 residues. The V gene end was trimmed by 6 bases and the J gene end by 2 bases; junction bases not matched to a gene: 3. Germline V CDR1 and CDR2: WNHNN, SYGVQD (reference sequence). CDR3 sequence (DNA): TGCGCCAGCAGCAGACAGGGGACCTACAATGAGCAGTTCTTC. This gives the protein CASSRQGTYNEQFF.

The CDR3: CASSFDRLTNYGYTF. In DNA, the CDR3 is TGTGCCAGCAGCTTCGACAGGCTAACTAACTATGGCTACACCTTC. V and J are TRBV11-1 and TRBJ1-2, with a tentative D call TRBD1 (6 bases). Germline-derived CDR1 and CDR2 are SGHAT and FQDESV (reference sequence). V lost 3 bases to trimming and J lost 0 bases, with 11 bases between them. The CDR3 is 15 residues long.

This clone has a single count. V usage is TRBV30 and J usage is TRBJ1-3; no clear D gene. The V gene lost 1 base and the J gene lost 4 bases, with 14 bases spanning the gap. The CDR3 has 15 amino acids. Germline-derived CDR1 and CDR2 are GTSNPN and SVGIG (reference sequence). The CDR3 protein is CAWSAPTARGNTIYF. CDR3 bases: TGTGCCTGGAGTGCACCCACGGCGCGGGGAAACACCATATATTTT.

The genes are TRBV18 and TRBJ1-2; 8 nucleotides match TRBD1. The CDR3 loop spans 16 amino acids. V shed 2 bases and J 5 bases; nucleotides not matched to a gene: 10. Germline V gene lookup returns CDR1 KGHSH and CDR2 LQKENI. Here the CDR3 reads CASSPNAGGISYGYTF. The CDR3 DNA is TGTGCCAGCTCACCAAATGCAGGGGGCATTAGTTATGGCTACACCTTC.

The chain combines TRBV4-3 with TRBJ2-7; TRBD1 might be the D (6 bases). The V and J ends lost 0 bases and 3 bases respectively, with 12 bases between them. Germline V CDR1 and CDR2: LGHNA, YSLEER. The CDR3 is 15 residues long. The CDR3 sequence: CASSQDSGAFYEQYF. The DNA for the CDR3 is TGCGCCAGCAGCCAAGATTCAGGGGCGTTCTACGAGCAGTACTTC.

This clone was seen a single time. The DNA for the CDR3 is TGTGCCAGCAGTAGACAGAGGAACACCGGGGAGCTGTTTTTT. This sequence encodes CASSRQRNTGELFF. This chain joins TRBV2 and TRBJ2-2; perhaps TRBD1 as D (5 bases). CDR1 is SNHLY and CDR2 is FYNNEI in the germline V gene. Trimming shortened V by 5 bases and J by 1 base, and 8 bases separated the two germline ends. CDR3 length: 14 residues. Supplemented by reference TRBV2 and TRBJ2-2, the full variable domain reads EPEVTQTPSHQVTQMGQEVILRCVPISNHLYFYWYRQILGQKVEFLVSFYNNEISEKSEIFDDQFSVERPDGSNFTLKIRSTKLEDSAMYFCASSRQRNTGELFFGEGSRLTVL.

In its sample, this clone was seen a few times. This chain joins TRBV6-1 and TRBJ2-7; D perhaps matches TRBD2 (5 bases). The CDR3 is made up of 14 amino acids. The V gene's germline CDR1 is MNHNS and CDR2 SASEGT. V was trimmed by 4 bases and J by 5 bases, leaving 15 bases between them. The CDR3, as DNA: TGTGCCAGCAGTGCCTCGAGGGTTTCGGACGAGCAGTACTTC. This encodes CASSASRVSDEQYF.

The chain employs TRBV13 and TRBJ2-2, with D possibly matching TRBD2 (6 bases). With 0 bases removed from V and 7 bases from J, the gap between germline ends came to 12 bases. The CDR3 is 15 residues long. Germline assignment: CDR1 PRHDT and CDR2 FYEKMQ (reference sequence). CDR3: CASSLGRELGGELFF. CDR3 in DNA: TGTGCCAGCAGCTTAGGCCGGGAGTTGGGCGGGGAGCTGTTTTTT.

The gene calls are TRBV5-4 and TRBJ2-2; 9 bases map to TRBD1. The CDR3 runs 15 residues. Germline CDR1 is SGHNT and CDR2 is YYREEE (reference sequence). V dropped 4 bases and J dropped 2; count of bases not matched to a gene: 3. CDR3 residues: CASSRDRANTGELFF. The CDR3 nucleotides read TGTGCCAGCAGCAGGGACAGGGCTAACACCGGGGAGCTGTTTTTT.

The chain recombines TRBV5-1 with TRBJ2-7, with 9 bases lining up with TRBD1. The CDR3 sequence is 14 residues long. Trimming took 3 bases from V and 4 from J; bases not matched to a gene: 5. Per germline, CDR1 SGHRS and CDR2 YFSETQ. Here the CDR3 DNA reads TGCGCCAGCAGCTCCCGGGACAGGGTGTACGAGCAGTACTTC. This gives the protein CASSSRDRVYEQYF.

This rearrangement joins TRBV4-2 to TRBJ2-4; the match to TRBD2 covers 8 bases. This CDR3 spans 17 amino acids. With V trimmed by 2 bases and J by 2 bases, 8 bases remained unmatched. CDR1 and CDR2 (germline): LGHNA, YNFKEQ. CDR3 nucleotide sequence: TGTGCCAGCAGCCAAAATGGGGCGGGGGGTACCAAAAACATTCAGTACTTC. Translated: CASSQNGAGGTKNIQYF.

This rearrangement joins TRBV10-1 to TRBJ1-1, with no clear D. V shed 0 bases and J shed 0 bases, with 2 bases lying between them. Germline loops: CDR1 WNHNN, CDR2 SYGVQD (reference sequence). The CDR3 sequence is 13 residues long. The CDR3 region is CASSESMNTEAFF. CDR3 nucleotides: TGCGCCAGCAGTGAGTCTATGAACACTGAAGCTTTCTTT.

The chain is built from TRBV4-1 and TRBJ1-4; 7 bases map to TRBD1. Germline V gene sequence: CDR1 MGHRA, CDR2 YSYEKL. V was clipped by 2 bases and J by 6 bases; unmatched bases: 9. CDR3 size: 16 residues. CDR3 sequence reads: CASSQPPRGLDEKLFF. The CDR3, as DNA: TGCGCCAGCAGCCAACCGCCTAGGGGGCTGGATGAAAAACTGTTTTTT.

The genes are TRBV27 and TRBJ2-5; 8 nucleotides match TRBD2. Losses at the gene ends were 6 bases for V and 3 bases for J; bases not matched to a gene: 6. The CDR3 runs 14 residues. Germline values: CDR1 MNHEY, CDR2 SMNVEV (reference sequence). In DNA form, the CDR3 reads TGTGCCAGCAGGCTTCACGGGGGGGAAGAGACCCAGTACTTC. Translation: CASRLHGGEETQYF.

This chain uses TRBV7-9 with TRBJ2-7; TRBD1 aligns across 7 bases. Germline V CDR1 and CDR2: SEHNR, FQNEAQ (reference sequence). The CDR3 has 13 amino acids. The J segment lost 12 bases and the V segment lost 1 base, leaving 9 bases of the junction unmatched. Here the CDR3 DNA reads TGTGCCAGCAGCTTAGTTCAGGGGGAATTTGTGTACTTC. Its translation: CASSLVQGEFVYF. Full variable domain (missing parts from reference TRBV7-9 and TRBJ2-7): DTGVSQNPRHKITKRGQNVTFRCDPISEHNRLYWYRQTLGQGPEFLTYFQNEAQLEKSRLLSDRFSAERPKGSFSTLEIQRTEQGDSAMYLCASSLVQGEFVYFGPGTRLTVT.

This clone is a singleton in its sample. The V and J genes are TRBV13 and TRBJ1-2, with D possibly matching TRBD1 (5 bases). V was trimmed by 3 bases and J by 6 bases, leaving 14 bases between them. The CDR3 contains 14 residues. Germline loops: CDR1 PRHDT, CDR2 FYEKMQ (reference sequence). CDR3 loop: CASSFGSIRDGYTF. CDR3 coding DNA: TGTGCCAGCAGCTTCGGGTCCATCAGGGATGGCTACACCTTC. The variable domain in full, with the rest retrieved from reference TRBV13 and TRBJ1-2, is AAGVIQSPRHLIKEKRETATLKCYPIPRHDTVYWYQQGPGQDPQFLISFYEKMQSDKGSIPDRFSAQQFSDYHSELNMSSLELGDSALYFCASSFGSIRDGYTFGSGTRLTVV.

This chain joins TRBV4-1 and TRBJ1-2; tentatively, D is TRBD1 (6 bases). Germline V CDR1 and CDR2: MGHRA, YSYEKL. This CDR3 region has 13 residues. Trimming removed 5 bases at V and 0 bases at J, with 7 bases between. For the CDR3, the DNA is TGCGCCAGCAGCAAGGGGGCTAACTATGGCTACACCTTC. Its protein product is CASSKGANYGYTF.

This clone was seen more than once but under ten times. This sequence joins TRBV14 and TRBJ1-5; D perhaps matches TRBD1 (5 bases). Trimming left V 6 bases short and J 0 bases short, with 15 bases between. Germline CDR1 and CDR2: SGHDN and FVKESK. The CDR3 length is 16 residues. CDR3 nucleotide sequence: TGTGCCAGCAGAGAGGACAAAGATCATAGCAATCAGCCCCAGCATTTT. It encodes CASREDKDHSNQPQHF. The full variable domain, in which reference TRBV14 and TRBJ1-5 provide the parts outside the CDR3, is EAGVTQFPSHSVIEKGQTVTLRCDPISGHDNLYWYRRVMGKEIKFLLHFVKESKQDESGMPNNRFLAERTGGTYSTLKVQPAELEDSGVYFCASREDKDHSNQPQHFGDGTRLSIL.

This rearrangement joins TRBV7-2 to TRBJ2-5; D is uncertain. Germline V gene lookup returns CDR1 SGHTA and CDR2 FQGNSA. Trimming took 2 bases from V and 1 from J, leaving 11 bases between them. The CDR3 is 15 residues long. The CDR3 DNA sequence: TGTGCCAGCAGCTTATGGGCAGGCCCCCAAGAGACCCAGTACTTC. It yields the protein CASSLWAGPQETQYF.

CDR3 amino acids: CASSQFLDQSAYTEAFF. The CDR3 DNA is TGCGCCAGCAGTCAATTTCTTGACCAGTCAGCGTACACTGAAGCTTTCTTT. The V and J genes are TRBV23-1 and TRBJ1-1; D gene ambiguous. TRBV23-1 is annotated as an ORF whose role is uncertain. The CDR3 is made up of 17 amino acids. Trimming shortened V by 1 base and J by 3 bases, and 18 bases separated the two germline ends.

J is TRBJ2-7 and V is TRBV28; tentative D call: TRBD2 (6 bases). Germline loops: CDR1 MDHEN, CDR2 SYDVKM. V gave up 4 bases and J gave up 0 bases, with 13 bases separating them. CDR3 length equals 15 residues. The CDR3, as DNA: TGTGCCAGCAGTTCCGGGACTCTCAGCTCCTACGAGCAGTACTTC. It yields the protein CASSSGTLSSYEQYF.

The chain employs TRBV6-1 and TRBJ1-6; no clear D. V lost 2 bases and J lost 8, with 10 bases in between. CDR1 is MNHNS and CDR2 is SASEGT in the germline V gene. CDR3 size: 14 residues. The CDR3 region has the DNA TGTGCCAGCAGTGAAAGGGAGCAACATTCACCCCTCCACTTT. It specifies CASSEREQHSPLHF.

This chain connects TRBV29-1 to TRBJ2-2; TRBD1 agrees at 8 bases. Germline-derived CDR1 and CDR2 are SQVTM and ANQGSEA. V shed 2 bases, J shed 3 bases, and the junction held 2 bases outside the gene matches. The CDR3 extends over 14 amino acids. Here the CDR3 DNA reads TGCAGCGTTGAATGGGACAGGTACACCGGGGAGCTGTTTTTT. Translation: CSVEWDRYTGELFF.

The V gene is TRBV5-1, the J gene TRBJ1-4; D remains unclear. CDR3 length: 15 residues. V lost 2 bases and J 4 bases, leaving 12 bases between the germline ends. Germline V gene data show CDR1 as SGHRS and CDR2 as YFSETQ. The CDR3 coding sequence is TGCGCCAGCAGCTTAACGTCTACAGTTAATGAAAAACTGTTTTTT. It yields the protein CASSLTSTVNEKLFF.

This clone was observed a single time. V gene TRBV10-3 combines with J gene TRBJ1-2; D is perhaps TRBD1 (6 bases). V was clipped by 2 bases and J by 4 bases, with 17 bases between them. Germline V gives CDR1 ENHRY, CDR2 SYGVKD. This CDR3 is built from 16 residues. CDR3 nucleotide sequence: TGTGCCATCAGTGAGGGAAGGACAGACCAATTCTATGGCTACACCTTC. Its translation is CAISEGRTDQFYGYTF.

This clone was detected once. This sequence joins TRBV4-2 and TRBJ2-2; D may be TRBD1 (5 bases). Germline V CDR1 and CDR2: LGHNA, YNFKEQ. CDR3 length: 15 amino acids. Trimming removed 2 bases from V and 4 bases from J, with 11 bases in between. CDR3 loop: CASSQNWGLTGELFF. The CDR3, as DNA: TGTGCCAGCAGCCAAAATTGGGGCCTCACCGGGGAGCTGTTTTTT.

The chain recombines TRBV28 with TRBJ1-2; 7 nucleotides align to TRBD1. Trimming cost V 8 bases and J 5 bases; bases outside gene matches: 11. Per germline, CDR1 MDHEN and CDR2 SYDVKM. The CDR3 has 14 residues. The CDR3 DNA reads as TGTGCCAGCGCAAAAGGGGGCAGGGGGTATGGCTACACCTTC. This encodes CASAKGGRGYGYTF.

This chain joins TRBV7-9 and TRBJ1-2, with 9 positions matching TRBD1. Germline V gene lookup returns CDR1 SEHNR and CDR2 FQNEAQ (reference sequence). J was trimmed by 4 bases and V by 6 bases; bases with no gene match: 12. CDR3 length equals 16 residues. The CDR3 nucleotides are TGTGCCAGCAGTTCAGAAGGGGACAGGGCTGGCTATGGCTACACCTTC. It specifies CASSSEGDRAGYGYTF.

The chain combines TRBV5-5 with TRBJ2-7, with D possibly being TRBD1 (5 bases). Trimming pared 4 bases from V and 2 bases from J, leaving 10 bases between. The CDR3 loop spans 13 amino acids. CDR1 and CDR2 from the germline V gene are SGHKS and YYEKEE (reference sequence). CDR3 in amino acids: CASSPEQAYEQYF. The DNA for the CDR3 is TGTGCCAGCAGCCCCGAACAGGCCTACGAGCAGTACTTC. The variable domain in full, with the rest retrieved from reference TRBV5-5 and TRBJ2-7, is DAGVTQSPTHLIKTRGQQVTLRCSPISGHKSVSWYQQVLGQGPQFIFQYYEKEERGRGNFPDRFSARQFPNYSSELNVNALLLGDSALYLCASSPEQAYEQYFGPGTRLTVT.